This T cell receptor (beta chain) was sequenced during a study of beta chain features in type 1 diabetes. General study findings and limits: A possible short-template PCR bias applies equally to patients and controls.

Expressed TCRB transcripts got sequenced, as all isolated RNA was reverse transcribed. Assay used: immunoSEQ multiplex PCR; TCRdb lists only in-frame clones, some missing. The sample has around 500,000 clones, roughly 11% seen once. V lost 6 bases and J 7 bases, leaving 12 bases between the germline ends. CDR3 size: 12 residues. The germline V gene encodes CDR1 LNHDA and CDR2 SQIVND (reference sequence). All of the sorted populations showed purity greater than 98%. This clone was observed a handful of times. What it recognizes is unknown. The sample was naive CD4+ T cells from blood. This sequence was found in a woman aged 18-30 years in good health. This sequence joins TRBV19 and TRBJ1-2; D is perhaps TRBD1 (6 bases). CDR3 amino acids: CASSKNRAGYTF. The CDR3 coding sequence is TGTGCCAGTAGCAAAAACAGGGCTGGCTACACCTTC.